A single sample gave rise to the 8 T cell receptor beta chains below, sequenced in a study of identical twins. TCRdb re-called the 5' RACE reads through MiXCR, storing one row per CDR3 protein. This table has about 1.7 million distinct CDR3 sequences, under 35% appearing once. Source material: cord blood. The source of these receptors is a newborn girl in good health.

Here the CDR3 reads CASGPPSSSYNEQFF. In nucleotides, the CDR3 is TGTGCTAGTGGTCCCCCGTCCAGCTCCTACAATGAGCAGTTCTTC. This chain joins TRBV12-5 and TRBJ2-1; D is uncertain. The CDR3 is 15 residues long. Germline V gene sequence: CDR1 LGHNT, CDR2 FRNRAP. Trimming shortened V by 5 bases and J by 0 bases, and 11 bases separated the two germline ends. Based on the CDR3 plus reference TRBV12-5 and TRBJ2-1, the full variable domain is DARVTQTPRHKVTEMGQEVTMRCQPILGHNTVFWYRQTMMQGLELLAYFRNRAPLDDSGMPKDRFSAEMPDATLATLKIQPSEPRDSAVYFCASGPPSSSYNEQFFGPGTRLTVL.

J is TRBJ1-1 and V is TRBV27; a possible D gene is TRBD1 (6 bases). This CDR3 comprises 15 residues. The germline V gene encodes CDR1 MNHEY and CDR2 SMNVEV (reference sequence). Trimming removed 1 base at V and 6 bases at J, with 15 bases between. The CDR3 spells CASSLYPPQGAEAFF. The CDR3 DNA reads TGTGCCAGCAGTTTATATCCCCCACAGGGAGCTGAAGCTTTCTTT.

This clonotype appeared a few times. This sequence joins TRBV5-1 and TRBJ1-1, with D possibly TRBD1 on 6 matching bases. CDR1 SGHRS and CDR2 YFSETQ come from the germline V gene. The germline V and J ends were trimmed by 4 bases and 1 base, with 17 bases remaining between them. This CDR3 has 16 residues. In DNA, the CDR3 is TGCGCCAGCAGCCCACGTGGCCAGGGGCCGAACACTGAAGCTTTCTTT. Translation gives CASSPRGQGPNTEAFF.

CDR3 sequence reads: CASSFFPGSSYNEQYF. In DNA, the CDR3 is TGTGCCAGCAGCTTTTTTCCCGGTTCCTCCTACAATGAGCAGTACTTC. V gene TRBV7-2 combines with J gene TRBJ2-1; D is ambiguous. The J call may be faulty, since TRBJ2-7 better matches the DNA end. Germline V gives CDR1 SGHTA, CDR2 FQGNSA. This CDR3 contains 16 residues.

V and J are TRBV30 and TRBJ1-5, with TRBD1 matching 9 bases. Germline-derived CDR1 and CDR2 are GTSNPN and SVGIG (reference sequence). Trimming took 5 bases from V and 4 from J; bases not matched to a gene: 9. The CDR3 is made up of 15 amino acids. In DNA form, the CDR3 reads TGTGCCTGGTCCCCCGGACAGGGGTTTAATCAGCCCCAGCATTTT. Its protein is CAWSPGQGFNQPQHF.

A word on this clonotype: This is likely an artifact of a read error, given a far larger clone one base away. The rearrangement joins TRBV27 to TRBJ1-2, with D possibly TRBD1 on 6 matching bases. The CDR3 runs 13 residues. Looked up from germline, CDR1 is MNHEY and CDR2 is SMNVEV (reference sequence). The CDR3 spells CASRPTGNYCYTF. The CDR3 nucleotides read TGTGCCAGCAGACCAACAGGGAACTATTGCTACACCTTC.

In regard to this clonotype: Relative to the germline gene, one junction end is altered; a read error may explain this. The chain combines TRBV12-3 or TRBV12-4 with TRBJ2-6; D is perhaps TRBD1 (5 bases). The CDR3 spans 14 residues. The CDR3 DNA reads TGTGCCAGCAGTTTGAGCTCTGGGGCCAGCGTCCTGACTTTC. Residues: CASSLSSGASVLTF.

The CDR3 spells CASLTEAFF. In DNA, the CDR3 is TGTGCCAGCCTCACTGAAGCTTTCTTT. The chain combines TRBV2 with TRBJ1-1; the D is unclear. V lost 8 bases and J lost 4, with 2 bases in between. Germline CDR1 is SNHLY and CDR2 is FYNNEI. The length of the CDR3 is 9 residues.